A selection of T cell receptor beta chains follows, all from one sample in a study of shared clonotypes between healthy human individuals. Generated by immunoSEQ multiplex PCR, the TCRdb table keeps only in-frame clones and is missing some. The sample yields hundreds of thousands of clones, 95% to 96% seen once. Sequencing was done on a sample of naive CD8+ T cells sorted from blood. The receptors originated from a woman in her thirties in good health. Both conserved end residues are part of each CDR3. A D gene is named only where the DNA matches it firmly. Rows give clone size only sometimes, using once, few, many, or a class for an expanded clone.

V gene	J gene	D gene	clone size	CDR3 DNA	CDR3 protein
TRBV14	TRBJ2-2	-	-	TGTGCCAGCAGCCCGTGGCTAGGGTTCCCCGGGGAGCTGTTTTTT	CASSPWLGFPGELFF
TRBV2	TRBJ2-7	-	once	TGTGCCTCAAGAGGGAGTCGATCCGACGAGCAGTACTTC	CASRGSRSDEQYF
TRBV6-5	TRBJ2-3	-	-	TGTGCCAGCAGTTCAACCCCAGCGCAGAGCACAGATACGCAGTATTTT	CASSSTPAQSTDTQYF
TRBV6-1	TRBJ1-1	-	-	TGTGCCAGCAGTGAAGCTCAATCTGGGACTGAAGCTTTCTTT	CASSEAQSGTEAFF
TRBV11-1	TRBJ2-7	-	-	TGTGCCAGCAGCTTAGTTGGCCTCCTGAACGAGCAGTACTTC	CASSLVGLLNEQYF
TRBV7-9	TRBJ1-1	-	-	TGTGCCAGCAGCTTTGGGTCAGGGGCAGGAACTGAAGCTTTCTTT	CASSFGSGAGTEAFF
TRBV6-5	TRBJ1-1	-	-	TGTGCCAGCAGTTACTTACAGGGTACCACTGAAGCTTTCTTT	CASSYLQGTTEAFF
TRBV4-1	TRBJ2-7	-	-	TGCGCCAGCAGCCAAGGGACTACCTACGAGCAGTACTTC	CASSQGTTYEQYF
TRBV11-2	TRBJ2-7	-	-	TGTGCCAGCAGCTCCCGGGACGTAAGCTCCTACGAGCAGTACTTC	CASSSRDVSSYEQYF
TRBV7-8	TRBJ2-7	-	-	TGTGCCAGCAGCCGACTTTCAGCTCAAGGGAACTGGTACGAGCAGTACTTC	CASSRLSAQGNWYEQYF
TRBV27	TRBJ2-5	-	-	TGTGCCAGCAGTTTAAGTCCAGGGGAGATTCGGGAGACCCAGTACTTC	CASSLSPGEIRETQYF
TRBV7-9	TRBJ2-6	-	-	TGTGCCAGCAGCTTGATCGCCGTAGCCAACTCTGGGGCCAACGTCCTGACTTTC	CASSLIAVANSGANVLTF
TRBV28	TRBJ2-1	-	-	TGTGCCAGCAGTTACTTAACCTCCTACAATGAGCAGTTCTTC	CASSYLTSYNEQFF
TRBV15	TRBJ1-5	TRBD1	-	TGTGCCACCAGCAGAGATATTGGGACAGAAGAAGATCAGCCCCAGCATTTT	CATSRDIGTEEDQPQHF
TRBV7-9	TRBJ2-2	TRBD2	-	TGTGCCAGCAGCTCAGGCGGGAGCGAGACCGGGGAGCTGTTTTTT	CASSSGGSETGELFF
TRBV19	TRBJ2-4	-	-	TGTGCCAGTAGTATAGGCCAGGGTCTTGCCAAAAACATTCAGTACTTC	CASSIGQGLAKNIQYF
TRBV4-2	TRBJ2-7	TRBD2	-	TGTGCCAGCAGCCAAGATCTGGCGGGAGGGTACTCCTACGAGCAGTACTTC	CASSQDLAGGYSYEQYF
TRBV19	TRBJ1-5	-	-	TGTGCCAGTAGTTACGGGGAGGTCCAGCCCCAGCATTTT	CASSYGEVQPQHF
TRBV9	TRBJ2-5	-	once	TGTGCCAGCTCCGCCCAGGAGGAGACCCAGTACTTC	CASSAQEETQYF
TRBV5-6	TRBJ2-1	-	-	TGTGCCAGCAGCTCAAATAGCGGTGAGCAGTTCTTC	CASSSNSGEQFF
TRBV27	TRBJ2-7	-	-	TGTGCCACACGAGGATTGGACGAGCAGTACTTC	CATRGLDEQYF
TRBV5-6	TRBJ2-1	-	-	TGTGCCAGCAGCTTGGCCGGGGATTCGAGCTCCTACAATGAGCAGTTCTTC	CASSLAGDSSSYNEQFF
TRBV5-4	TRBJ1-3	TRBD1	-	TGTGCCAGCAGCGGCGGGGGGACAGGGGAGAGAAACACCATATATTTT	CASSGGGTGERNTIYF
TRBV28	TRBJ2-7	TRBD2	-	TGTGCCAGCGGATTAGCGGGAGTAAGCGAGCAGTACTTC	CASGLAGVSEQYF
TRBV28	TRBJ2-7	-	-	TGTGCCAGCTCGGAACGGGAGCTGATGTACGAGCAGTACTTC	CASSERELMYEQYF
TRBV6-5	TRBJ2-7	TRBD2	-	TGTGCCAGCAGTCCGACTAGCGGCTCCTACGAGCAGTACTTC	CASSPTSGSYEQYF
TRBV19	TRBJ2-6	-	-	TGTGCCAGTAGTATAGAAGGATCTGGGGCCAACGTCCTGACTTTC	CASSIEGSGANVLTF
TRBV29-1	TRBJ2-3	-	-	TGCAGCCTCAACCGTATGTTCGAGAGAGATACGCAGTATTTT	CSLNRMFERDTQYF
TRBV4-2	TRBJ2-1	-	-	TGTGCCAGCAGCCAATCGGGGGTGAATGAGCAGTTCTTC	CASSQSGVNEQFF
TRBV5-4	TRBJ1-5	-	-	TGTGCCAGCAGCCAAGATCAGGGTATCCCCCAGCCCCAGCATTTT	CASSQDQGIPQPQHF
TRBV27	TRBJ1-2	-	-	TGTGCCAGCAGTCTCAGTGCAGGGACCTATGGCTACACCTTC	CASSLSAGTYGYTF
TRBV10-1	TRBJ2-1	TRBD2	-	TGCGCCAGCAGTAGGGTAGCGGGAGGACGTAATGAGCAGTTCTTC	CASSRVAGGRNEQFF
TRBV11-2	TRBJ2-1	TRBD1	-	TGTGCCAGCAGCGGACAGGGCCATGAGCAGTTCTTC	CASSGQGHEQFF
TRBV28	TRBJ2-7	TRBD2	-	TGTGCCAGCAGTTTAAGGGTAACGACTAGCGGGAGGCTATTCACCTACGAGCAGTACTTC	CASSLRVTTSGRLFTYEQYF
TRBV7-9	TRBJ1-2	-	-	TGTGCCAGCAGCTTAGCCTTGGAACCTAACTATGGCTACACCTTC	CASSLALEPNYGYTF
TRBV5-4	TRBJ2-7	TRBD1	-	TGTGCCAGCAGCGACCCTTCGACAGGGACATACGAGCAGTACTTC	CASSDPSTGTYEQYF
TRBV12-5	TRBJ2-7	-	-	TGTGCTAGTGGTTTAGTGACAGGTGTATACGAGCAGTACTTC	CASGLVTGVYEQYF
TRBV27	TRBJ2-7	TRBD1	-	TGTGCCAGCAGTTTCGAGACAGGGAGCTACGAGCAGTACTTC	CASSFETGSYEQYF
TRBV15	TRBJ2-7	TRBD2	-	TGTGCCACCAGCAGAGATCTACTAGCGGGCAGTTACGAGCAGTACTTC	CATSRDLLAGSYEQYF
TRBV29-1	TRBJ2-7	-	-	TGCAGCGTTGTCGGGGGTTCCTACGAGCAGTACTTC	CSVVGGSYEQYF
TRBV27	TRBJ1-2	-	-	TGTGCCAGCAGTGGGCTCGACTATGGCTACACCTTC	CASSGLDYGYTF
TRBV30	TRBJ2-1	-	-	TGTGCCTGGAGTGGTCCGGGCTACAATGAGCAGTTCTTC	CAWSGPGYNEQFF
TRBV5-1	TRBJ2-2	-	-	TGCGCCAGCAGCTTGGCCGGCGGCCACACCGGGGAGCTGTTTTTT	CASSLAGGHTGELFF
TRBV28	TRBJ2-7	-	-	TGTGCCAGCAGTTTGTCGGTCCCCTCCTACGAGCAGTACTTC	CASSLSVPSYEQYF
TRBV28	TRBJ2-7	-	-	TGTGCCACTGCCTCGGGACATACCCTTTTTGAGCAGTACTTC	CATASGHTLFEQYF
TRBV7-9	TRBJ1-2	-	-	TGTGCCAGCAGCACCCAGACGGAGTACTATGGCTACACCTTC	CASSTQTEYYGYTF
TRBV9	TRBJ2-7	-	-	TGTGCCAGCAGCGGTACGACCTACGAGCAGTACTTC	CASSGTTYEQYF
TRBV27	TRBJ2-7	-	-	TGTGCCAGCAGTTTATCGGGGGCCTACGAGCAGTACTTC	CASSLSGAYEQYF
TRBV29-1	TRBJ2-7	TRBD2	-	TGCAGCGTTAAAGGGACTAGCGGGAGCTACTACGAGCAGTACTTC	CSVKGTSGSYYEQYF
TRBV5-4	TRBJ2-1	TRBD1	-	TGTGCCAGCAGCGCAGCCGGGACAGGCTACAATGAGCAGTTCTTC	CASSAAGTGYNEQFF
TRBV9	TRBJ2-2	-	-	TGTGCCAGCAGCGTAGTAAGGCGTCGGGAGCTGTTTTTT	CASSVVRRRELFF
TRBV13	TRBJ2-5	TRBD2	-	TGTGCCAGCAGCTGGGGGACTAATCAAGAGACCCAGTACTTC	CASSWGTNQETQYF
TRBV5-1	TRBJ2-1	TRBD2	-	TGCGCCAGCAGCTCCTACGATCTTACCGGGACTAGCGGGAGTAGCTCCTACAATGAGCAGTTCTTC	CASSSYDLTGTSGSSSYNEQFF
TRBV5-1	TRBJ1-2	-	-	TGCGCCAGCAGCTTCGACAACCCCTATGGCTACACCTTC	CASSFDNPYGYTF
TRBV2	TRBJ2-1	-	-	TGTGCCAGCAGTGGGGCTGGGGGTCCAAATGAGCAGTTCTTC	CASSGAGGPNEQFF